The 26 T cell receptor beta chains below all came from one sample that was sequenced in a study of blood T cells in healthy people across ages. Combining a sample-barcoded 5' primer with a J-beta primer mix, a second PCR ran for roughly 7 to 12 cycles. TCRdb itself ran the 5' RACE reads through MiXCR, one entry per CDR3 protein. The sample lists about 670,000 distinct CDR3 sequences, around 50% occurring once. What was sequenced was blood. These receptor sequences come from a woman of 80 years or more in good health.

The rearrangement links TRBV2 to TRBJ1-1, with D possibly matching TRBD1 (5 bases). V lost 8 bases and J lost 1, with 14 bases in between. From germline, CDR1 is SNHLY and CDR2 FYNNEI. There are 14 residues in the CDR3. This CDR3 is CASLQRQQNTEAFF. The CDR3 nucleotides are TGTGCCAGCCTCCAGCGACAGCAGAACACTGAAGCTTTCTTT.

The chain combines TRBV5-1 with TRBJ1-2, with 7 bases fitting TRBD1. The germline V gene has CDR1 SGHRS and CDR2 YFSETQ. The CDR3 contains 13 residues. Germline trimming cut 4 bases from V and 8 bases from J; bases unmatched to any gene: 8. Here the CDR3 reads CASSPGGAEGYTF. CDR3 bases: TGCGCCAGCAGCCCAGGGGGGGCTGAAGGCTACACCTTC.

To note about this clonotype: A single base separates this from a much larger clone, so it may be a read error. This sequence joins TRBV27 and TRBJ2-1, with D perhaps TRBD2 (6 bases). The J call is in doubt because the DNA end fits TRBJ2-7 better. Germline loops: CDR1 MNHEY, CDR2 SMNVEV (reference sequence). The length of the CDR3 is 14 residues. The CDR3, as DNA: TGTGCCAGCAGTTTAGGAGGGCGTTACAATGAGCAGTACTTC. This translates into CASSLGGRYNEQYF.

The chain joins TRBV28 to TRBJ1-4; 8 bases line up with TRBD1. The ends lost 6 bases at V and 3 bases at J; junction bases unmatched: 6. Germline CDR1 MDHEN, CDR2 SYDVKM. This CDR3 is 15 amino acids long. CDR3 sequence (DNA): TGTGCCAGCAGAGCAGGGGGCCTTGCTAATGAAAAACTGTTTTTT. Translation gives CASRAGGLANEKLFF.

This chain uses TRBV20-1 with TRBJ2-7; D possibly corresponds to TRBD2 (6 bases). Germline V gives CDR1 DFQATT, CDR2 SNEGSKA (reference sequence). The CDR3 length is 15 residues. V lost 6 bases to trimming and J lost 1 base, with 19 bases between them. CDR3 DNA: TGCAGTGCCCTGAGACTAGGGGCCCGATCCTACGAGCAGTACTTC. Amino acid sequence: CSALRLGARSYEQYF.

The V gene is TRBV7-9, the J gene TRBJ1-5, with no clear D. The length of the CDR3 is 15 residues. Trimming cost V 5 bases and J 7 bases, with 18 bases left between them. Germline V gene data show CDR1 as SEHNR and CDR2 as FQNEAQ (reference sequence). The CDR3 bases are TGTGCCAGCAGCCTCAGCGGCGGGGAAGGACAGCCCCAGCATTTT. Translation: CASSLSGGEGQPQHF.

The chain employs TRBV5-1 and TRBJ2-1, with a tentative D call TRBD1 (5 bases). Germline V gene lookup returns CDR1 SGHRS and CDR2 YFSETQ. The V end lost 3 bases, the J end lost 9 bases, and 10 bases lay between the germline ends. The CDR3 has 12 residues. The CDR3 loop is CASSSRGTEQFF. CDR3 in DNA: TGCGCCAGCAGCTCTAGGGGCACTGAGCAGTTCTTC.

A note on this clonotype: Likely a read error: the CDR3 ends without its conserved phenylalanine or tryptophan. CDR3 sequence: CASSLGGNAYEQYS. CDR3 coding DNA: TGTGCCAGCAGCTTGGGGGGCAATGCCTACGAGCAGTACTCC. The chain has TRBV5-6 and TRBJ2-7, with D possibly being TRBD1 (5 bases). This CDR3 is built from 14 residues. Trimming cost V 0 bases and J 2 bases, with 9 bases left between them. Germline lookup yields CDR1 SGHDT and CDR2 YYEEEE.

Ten or more counts support this clonotype. V and J are TRBV12-3 or TRBV12-4 and TRBJ2-7; D call uncertain. CDR3 size: 13 residues. V lost 3 bases and J 2 bases, leaving 8 bases between the germline ends. Here the CDR3 reads CASSFLNTYEQYF. The CDR3 region has the DNA TGTGCCAGCAGTTTTCTAAACACCTACGAGCAGTACTTC.

J is TRBJ1-5 and V is TRBV5-5; D possibly corresponds to TRBD1 (6 bases). The CDR3 contains 14 residues. Germline-derived CDR1 and CDR2 are SGHKS and YYEKEE (reference sequence). V was pared by 5 bases and J by 3 bases, with 12 bases between. CDR3 amino acids: CASRPTGINQPQHF. Here the CDR3 DNA reads TGTGCCAGCAGACCGACAGGAATCAATCAGCCCCAGCATTTT.

This clonotype was detected ten times or more. The V gene is TRBV7-9, the J gene TRBJ2-1; D is possibly TRBD2 (5 bases). Germline CDR1 is SEHNR and CDR2 is FQNEAQ (reference sequence). The germline V and J ends were trimmed by 3 bases and 0 bases, with 12 bases remaining between them. The CDR3 runs 16 residues. This CDR3 is CASSFLRGSSYNEQFF. The CDR3 DNA reads as TGTGCCAGCAGCTTCCTCCGTGGGAGCTCCTACAATGAGCAGTTCTTC.

This clonotype was observed a single time. The chain carries TRBV18 and TRBJ2-7; possibly TRBD1 for D (7 bases). CDR3 length equals 15 residues. Germline lookup yields CDR1 KGHSH and CDR2 LQKENI. V lost 0 bases and J 7 bases, leaving 16 bases between the germline ends. CDR3 sequence reads: CASSPPSQGGNEQYF. CDR3 bases: TGTGCCAGCTCACCACCCTCCCAGGGGGGCAATGAGCAGTACTTC.

This clonotype was observed at least ten times. V is TRBV7-2 and J is TRBJ2-7, with D possibly matching TRBD1 (6 bases). Per the germline V gene, CDR1 is SGHTA and CDR2 is FQGNSA. The CDR3 covers 14 residues. V dropped 5 bases and J dropped 0 bases, with 11 bases sitting between them. The CDR3 region is CASSATGFSYEQYF. The CDR3 DNA reads as TGTGCCAGCAGCGCCACAGGGTTCTCCTACGAGCAGTACTTC.

On this clonotype: One end of the junction is discordant with germline, which a read error may explain. V gene TRBV5-1 combines with J gene TRBJ2-1; 8 bases agree with TRBD1. The CDR3 runs 18 residues. In germline, CDR1 is SGHRS, CDR2 YFSETQ. CDR3 region: CAGSQDRVRASSYNERFF. CDR3 nucleotides: TGCGCCGGCAGCCAGGACAGGGTACGTGCGAGCTCATACAATGAGCGGTTCTTC.

This rearrangement joins TRBV6-6 to TRBJ2-7; 8 nucleotides agree with TRBD2. Trimming removed 5 bases from V and 7 bases from J; junction bases left unmatched: 16. Germline CDR1 reads MNHNY; CDR2 reads SVGAGI (reference sequence). The CDR3 covers 16 residues. The DNA for the CDR3 is TGTGCCAGCAGTCAATTCGGGGGGGATAGGCCCAATGAGCAGTACTTC. Translated, it gives CASSQFGGDRPNEQYF.

This chain uses TRBV27 with TRBJ1-5; TRBD1 might be the D (6 bases). CDR3 length: 15 amino acids. V was trimmed by 4 bases and J by 6 bases, leaving 16 bases between them. Germline V gene lookup returns CDR1 MNHEY and CDR2 SMNVEV (reference sequence). Here the CDR3 reads CASSSGAANSQPQHF. CDR3 sequence (DNA): TGTGCCAGCAGTTCAGGGGCCGCGAACAGTCAGCCCCAGCATTTT.

Only a few counts were recorded for this clonotype. The V gene is TRBV10-3, the J gene TRBJ1-3; D gene unclear. The CDR3 is 14 amino acids. The V gene's germline CDR1 is ENHRY and CDR2 SYGVKD. Deletions cut 4 bases from V and 0 bases from J, with 7 bases between. CDR3 loop: CAISAQLSGNTIYF. CDR3 nucleotide sequence: TGTGCCATCAGTGCACAGCTCTCTGGAAACACCATATATTTT.

This clonotype showed up just a few times. This chain uses TRBV28 with TRBJ2-1; D gene unclear. V gave up 7 bases and J gave up 0 bases, with 10 bases separating them. Per germline, CDR1 MDHEN and CDR2 SYDVKM. The CDR3 is 14 amino acids. CDR3 residues: CASKRPGSYNEQFF. As DNA, the CDR3 is TGTGCCAGCAAACGTCCCGGCTCCTACAATGAGCAGTTCTTC. The whole variable domain, remainder taken from reference TRBV28 and TRBJ2-1, is DVKVTQSSRYLVKRTGEKVFLECVQDMDHENMFWYRQDPGLGLRLIYFSYDVKMKEKGDIPEGYSVSREKKERFSLILESASTNQTSMYLCASKRPGSYNEQFFGPGTRLTVL.

Comments on this clonotype: A junction end diverges from the germline sequence, so it may reflect a read error. This chain joins TRBV19 and TRBJ1-2; no definite D call. Germline CDR1 and CDR2: LNHDA and SQIVND (reference sequence). The CDR3 length is 15 residues. CDR3 protein: CASKQHAESSYDYTF. DNA for the CDR3: TGTGCCAGTAAGCAGCACGCTGAGTCCTCTTATGACTACACCTTC.

The rearrangement joins TRBV6-5 to TRBJ1-2; 7 positions match TRBD1. This CDR3 region has 14 residues. Losses at the gene ends were 6 bases for V and 5 bases for J; bases not matched to a gene: 9. CDR1 is MNHEY, CDR2 SVGAGI, per germline. The DNA of the CDR3 is TGTGCCAGCAGCCCTGGACAGGCCGATTATGGCTACACCTTC. Its translation is CASSPGQADYGYTF.

The J gene is TRBJ2-5, the V gene TRBV5-1; D gene uncertain. Trimming took off 4 bases at V and 1 base at J, with 11 bases between the two ends. The CDR3 is made up of 14 amino acids. The germline V gene has CDR1 SGHRS and CDR2 YFSETQ. In nucleotides, the CDR3 is TGCGCCAGCAGCCCACAAGACGGCCAAGAGACCCAGTACTTC. It specifies CASSPQDGQETQYF.

Notes on this clonotype: A much larger clone differs by one base, so this may be a read error. The V gene is TRBV20-1, the J gene TRBJ1-2, with a possible D match to TRBD1 (5 bases). The CDR3 is 13 residues long. From germline, CDR1 is DFQATT and CDR2 SNEGSKA (reference sequence). Trimming removed 6 bases at V and 4 bases at J, with 15 bases between. The CDR3 region is CSARDGGIYGYTF. The DNA for the CDR3 is TGCAGTGCCCGGGACGGGGGAATCTATGGCTACACCTTC.

The chain carries TRBV29-1 and TRBJ1-2; 11 positions match TRBD1. This CDR3 is 13 amino acids long. The V and J ends lost 5 bases and 7 bases, in that order; junction bases with no gene match: 6. Germline V gives CDR1 SQVTM, CDR2 ANQGSEA. The CDR3 DNA reads as TGCAGCGTTTCGGACAGGGGGCAGTCTGGCTACACCTTC. Amino acids: CSVSDRGQSGYTF.

This clonotype was observed at least ten times. The rearrangement joins TRBV12-3 or TRBV12-4 to TRBJ2-2; TRBD2 might be the D (7 bases). The CDR3 runs 14 residues. The V gene lost 6 bases and the J gene lost 3 bases, with 11 bases spanning the gap. The CDR3 here is CASRIGGDTGELFF. CDR3 DNA sequence: TGTGCCAGCAGAATAGGGGGGGACACCGGGGAGCTGTTTTTT.

This clonotype was observed once. V usage is TRBV20-1 and J usage is TRBJ1-5; D remains ambiguous. There are 13 residues in the CDR3. The V end lost 3 bases, the J end lost 5 bases, and 11 bases lay between the germline ends. The germline V gene encodes CDR1 DFQATT and CDR2 SNEGSKA (reference sequence). CDR3 residues: CSASVAGDQPQHF. CDR3 nucleotide sequence: TGCAGTGCTAGTGTAGCAGGAGATCAGCCCCAGCATTTT.

This chain uses TRBV7-3 with TRBJ2-5; the D is unclear. Trimming pared 8 bases from V and 1 base from J, leaving 11 bases between. The germline gives CDR1 SGHTA, CDR2 FQGTGA. There are 13 residues in the CDR3. The CDR3 bases are TGTGCCAGCCGTTCAGGCACCCAAGAGACCCAGTACTTC. This codes for CASRSGTQETQYF.